This T cell receptor (beta chain) was obtained from a study of neurological immune-mediated disorders. CDR1 is SGHDT, CDR2 YYEEEE, per germline. J gave up 2 bases and V 4 bases, and 6 bases lay outside the gene matches. CDR3 length: 15 amino acids. Over 190 million TCR-beta sequences from 15-18 subjects came from every sequencing run. TCRdb re-called the 5' RACE reads through MiXCR, storing one row per CDR3 protein. The data contain 75,000 to 90,000 distinct CDR3 sequences, 10% of them singletons. This clonotype is medium-sized (0.01 to 0.1%) within its sample. The gene calls are TRBV5-6 and TRBJ1-2; 9 nucleotides line up with TRBD1. The sequence derives from a man aged 35-49 years in good health. The sample comprised PBMCs. The CDR3 DNA is TGTGCCAGCAGCCTGACCGGGACAGGGAACTATGGCTACACCTTC. It yields the protein CASSLTGTGNYGYTF.